This T cell receptor beta chain comes out of a study of T cell responses to AZD1222 COVID-19 vaccine. Findings and limits, study-wide: Only six or seven AZD1222 recipients were seropositive at baseline. Spike-specific TCR breadth and depth went up after people got two AZD1222 doses.

The trim removed 2 bases at V and 4 bases at J, leaving 7 bases unmatched. Germline assignment: CDR1 SGHAT and CDR2 FQNNGV. The CDR3 spans 17 residues. Assay: immunoSEQ multiplex PCR; the TCRdb copy retains only in-frame clones and omits some. The table includes roughly 170,000 clones, roughly 90% detected once. With respect to this clone: Antigen unknown.

The chain employs TRBV11-2 and TRBJ2-7, with 14 bases fitting TRBD2. This TCR was recovered from an adult in good health. This specimen consisted of peripheral blood, obtained on day 0 of AZD1222 vaccination. This chain's CDR3 is CASSLPSGLAGAYEQYF. The DNA for the CDR3 is TGTGCCAGCAGCTTACCCTCGGGACTAGCGGGGGCTTACGAGCAGTACTTC.